This T cell receptor beta chain was obtained from a study of T cells after posttransplantation cyclophosphamide. Assay: immunoSEQ multiplex PCR; the TCRdb copy retains only in-frame clones and omits some. The table lists tens of thousands of clones, roughly 92% of them singletons. V lost 4 bases and J lost 8, with 12 bases in between. The CDR3 has 12 residues. The germline CDR1 and CDR2 sequences are SQVTM and ANQGSEA. This rearrangement joins TRBV29-1 to TRBJ2-1, with a possible D match to TRBD2 (6 bases). The sequence was obtained from a woman aged 50 to 60 in good health and a related stem cell transplant donor. Sequences were obtained from PBMCs. In nucleotides, the CDR3 is TGCAGCGTTGTCGGGGGTATCGATGAGCAGTTCTTC. Its protein product is CSVVGGIDEQFF.